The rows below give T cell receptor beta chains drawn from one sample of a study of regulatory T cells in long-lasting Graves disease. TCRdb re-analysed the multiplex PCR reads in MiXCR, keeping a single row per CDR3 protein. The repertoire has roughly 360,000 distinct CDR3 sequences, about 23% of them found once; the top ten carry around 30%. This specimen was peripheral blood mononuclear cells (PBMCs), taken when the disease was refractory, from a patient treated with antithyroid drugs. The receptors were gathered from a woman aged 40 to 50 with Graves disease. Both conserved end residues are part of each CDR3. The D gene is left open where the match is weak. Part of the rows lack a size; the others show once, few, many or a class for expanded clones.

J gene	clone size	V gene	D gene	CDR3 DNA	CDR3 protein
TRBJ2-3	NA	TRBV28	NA	TGTGCCAGCAGCACCAACACAGATACGCAGTATTTT	CASSTNTDTQYF
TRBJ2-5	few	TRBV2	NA	TGTGCCAGCACGGCGCGGTTCCAAGAGACCCAGTACTTC	CASTARFQETQYF
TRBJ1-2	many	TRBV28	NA	TGTGCCAGCAGCGAGCGGGGGGCAGCGAATAACTATGGCTACACCTTC	CASSERGAANNYGYTF
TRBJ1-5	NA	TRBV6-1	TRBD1	TGTGCCAGCAGCGCGACAGGGGCTGGAGGACAGCCCCAGCATTTT	CASSATGAGGQPQHF
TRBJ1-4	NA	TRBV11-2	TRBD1	TGTGCCAGCAGGCGACAGGGGACGGCAACTAATGAAAAACTGTTTTTT	CASRRQGTATNEKLFF
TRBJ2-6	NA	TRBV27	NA	TGTGCCAGCAGTTTGCGGTACTCTGGGGCCAACGTCCTGACTTTC	CASSLRYSGANVLTF
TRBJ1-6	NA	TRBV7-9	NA	TGTGCCAGCAGAATGAGGACACTAAGGTGGTCACCCCTCCACTTT	CASRMRTLRWSPLHF
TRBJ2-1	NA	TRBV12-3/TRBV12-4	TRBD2	TGTGCCAGCAGTCGACTAGCGGGAAACATTGAGCAGTTCTTC	CASSRLAGNIEQFF
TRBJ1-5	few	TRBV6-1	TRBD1	TGTGCCAGCAGTGGCCGGACAGGGAATCAGCCCCAGCATTTT	CASSGRTGNQPQHF
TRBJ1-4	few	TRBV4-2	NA	TGTGCCAGCAGCCAAGACCTGTCACAGACTAATGAAAAACTGTTTTTT	CASSQDLSQTNEKLFF
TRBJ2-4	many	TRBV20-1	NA	TGCAGTGCTGGTCGGCGGGCAAACATTCAGTACTTC	CSAGRRANIQYF
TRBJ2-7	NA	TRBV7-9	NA	TGTGCCAGCAGCTTCTCTATCAAAGAGCAGTACTTC	CASSFSIKEQYF
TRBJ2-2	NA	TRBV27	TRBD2	TGTGCCAGCAGTTTATGGTCGGGAGGGTCAACCGGGGAGCTGTTTTTT	CASSLWSGGSTGELFF
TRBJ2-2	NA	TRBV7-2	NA	TGTGCCAGCAGCAGCGAGGGGGGAGGTACCGGGGAGCTGTTTTTT	CASSSEGGGTGELFF
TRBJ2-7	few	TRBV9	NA	TGTGCCAGCAGCGTGGGTTCCTTCGGCTCCTACGAGCAGTACTTC	CASSVGSFGSYEQYF
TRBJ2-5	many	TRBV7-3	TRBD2	TGTGCCAGCAGCTCTAGCGGAGTGGGGGAGACCCAGTACTTC	CASSSSGVGETQYF
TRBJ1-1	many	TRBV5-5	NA	TGTGCCAGCAGTACTACAAGGAACACTGAAGCTTTCTTT	CASSTTRNTEAFF
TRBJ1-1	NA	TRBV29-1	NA	TGCAGCGTTGTTAGTCCAGTAGGGAACACTGAAGCTTTCTTT	CSVVSPVGNTEAFF
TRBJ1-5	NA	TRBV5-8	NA	TGTGCCAGCAGCTTGACACCCCAATCAGCCCAGCATTTT	CASSLTPQSAQHF
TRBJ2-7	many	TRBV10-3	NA	TGTGCCATCAGTGAGCTAGCCATCTACGAGCAGTACTTC	CAISELAIYEQYF
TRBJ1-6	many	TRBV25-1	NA	TGTGCCAGCAGTGCAGGGGTCGGTTCACCCCTCCACTTT	CASSAGVGSPLHF
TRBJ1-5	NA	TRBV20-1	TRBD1	TGCAGTGCTCGACTAAATACAGGGGGAAATCAGCCCCAGCATTTT	CSARLNTGGNQPQHF
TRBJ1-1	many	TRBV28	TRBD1	TGTGCCAGCAGTACAGGACAGGGGGCTATCACTGAAGCTTTCTTT	CASSTGQGAITEAFF
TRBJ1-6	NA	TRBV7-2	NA	TGTGCCAGCAGGGACATATATAATTCACCCCTCCACTTT	CASRDIYNSPLHF
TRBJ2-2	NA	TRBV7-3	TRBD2	TGTGCCAGCAGCGGAGGGACTAGCGGGAGCAGTGGCGGGGAGCTGTTTTTT	CASSGGTSGSSGGELFF
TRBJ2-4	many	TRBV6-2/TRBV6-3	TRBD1	TGTGCCAGCAGTGACCCTTGGACAGGCAAAAACATTCAGTACTTC	CASSDPWTGKNIQYF
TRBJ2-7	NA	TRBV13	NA	TGTGCCAGCAGCTTAGCTCTCGGGAGCGCCTACGAGCAGTACTTC	CASSLALGSAYEQYF
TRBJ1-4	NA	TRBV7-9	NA	TGTGCCAGCAAGAGTCTGGAAGCCCACCCAAATGAAAAACTGTTTTTT	CASKSLEAHPNEKLFF
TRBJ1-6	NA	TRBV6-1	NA	TGTGCCAGCAAGTTAGAGGTAGCGGTCTCACCCCTCCACTTT	CASKLEVAVSPLHF